One and the same sample provided the 5 T cell receptor beta chains below, sequenced in a study of T cell responses to AZD1222 COVID-19 vaccine. Assay used: immunoSEQ multiplex PCR; TCRdb lists only in-frame clones, some missing. In the table there are over 100,000 clones, approximately 91% of which are singletons. The starting material was peripheral blood, obtained on day 0 of AZD1222 vaccination. The receptors shown here come from an adult in good health.

The rearrangement uses TRBV27 and TRBJ2-2; D unresolved. The CDR3 runs 13 residues. Germline assignment: CDR1 MNHEY and CDR2 SMNVEV (reference sequence). V lost 6 bases and J 1 base, leaving 6 bases between the germline ends. The CDR3 nucleotides are TGTGCCAGCAGGAACGAGAACACCGGGGAGCTGTTTTTT. It encodes CASRNENTGELFF.

The V call is TRBV1, the J call TRBJ2-3; TRBD2, the D gene given by the table, was not confirmed from the DNA. TRBV1 is termed a pseudogene. The CDR3 contains 19 residues. This CDR3 reads CTSSQAPPLAGRGTDTQYF. CDR3 sequence (DNA): TGCACCAGCAGCCAAGCCCCCCCGCTCGCGGGAAGGGGAACAGATACGCAGTATTTT.

This clone has just a few counts. The chain links TRBV6-1 to TRBJ1-5; possibly TRBD1 for D (5 bases). CDR3 size: 16 residues. V lost 4 bases to trimming and J lost 5 bases, with 18 bases between them. The V gene's germline CDR1 is MNHNS and CDR2 SASEGT. CDR3: CASSALAGGGDQPQHF. The CDR3 region has the DNA TGTGCCAGCAGTGCCCTGGCCGGGGGAGGGGATCAGCCCCAGCATTTT.

The V and J genes are TRBV4-1 and TRBJ1-6, with D perhaps matching TRBD1 (6 bases). The CDR3 extends over 13 amino acids. V gave up 10 bases and J gave up 6 bases, with 13 bases separating them. Germline values: CDR1 MGHRA, CDR2 YSYEKL. CDR3 loop: CATQQGANSPLHF. The CDR3 DNA is TGCGCCACCCAACAGGGAGCTAATTCACCCCTCCACTTT.

The chain uses TRBV29-1 and TRBJ2-3, with a weak D call TRBD2 (5 bases). From germline, CDR1 is SQVTM and CDR2 ANQGSEA. V dropped 4 bases and J dropped 3 bases, with 17 bases sitting between them. The length of the CDR3 is 15 residues. CDR3 DNA: TGCAGCGTTGCCAGGACCCGGGCGGGTACAGATACGCAGTATTTT. This encodes CSVARTRAGTDTQYF.